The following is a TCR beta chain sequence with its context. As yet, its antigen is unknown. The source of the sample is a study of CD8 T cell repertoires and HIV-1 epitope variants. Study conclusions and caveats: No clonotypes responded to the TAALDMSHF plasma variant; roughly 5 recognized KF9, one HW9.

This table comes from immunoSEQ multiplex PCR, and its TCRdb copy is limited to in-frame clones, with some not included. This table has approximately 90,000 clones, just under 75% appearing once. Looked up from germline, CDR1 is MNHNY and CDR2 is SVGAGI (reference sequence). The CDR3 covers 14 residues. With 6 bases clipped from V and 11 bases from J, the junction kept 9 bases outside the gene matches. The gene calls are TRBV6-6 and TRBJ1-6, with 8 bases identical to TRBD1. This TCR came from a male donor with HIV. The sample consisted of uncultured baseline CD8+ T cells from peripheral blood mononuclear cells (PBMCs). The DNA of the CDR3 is TGTGCCAGCAGCCCTGGACAGGGTGTGGCACCCCTCCACTTT. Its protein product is CASSPGQGVAPLHF.